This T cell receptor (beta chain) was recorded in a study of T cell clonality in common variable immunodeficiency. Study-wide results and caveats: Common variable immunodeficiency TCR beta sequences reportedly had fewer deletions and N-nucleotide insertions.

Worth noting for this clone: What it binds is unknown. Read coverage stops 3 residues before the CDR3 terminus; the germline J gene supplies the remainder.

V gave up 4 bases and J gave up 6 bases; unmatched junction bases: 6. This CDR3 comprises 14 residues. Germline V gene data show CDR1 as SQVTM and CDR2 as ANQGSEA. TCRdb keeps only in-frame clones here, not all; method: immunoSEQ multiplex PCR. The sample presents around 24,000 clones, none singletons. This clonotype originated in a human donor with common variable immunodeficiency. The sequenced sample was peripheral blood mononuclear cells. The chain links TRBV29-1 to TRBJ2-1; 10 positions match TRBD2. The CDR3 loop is CSVVLAGRCNEQFF. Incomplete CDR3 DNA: TGCAGCGTTGTACTAGCGGGACGATGCAATGAG.